This T cell receptor (beta chain) was observed in a study of blood T cell repertoires in COVID-19. The overall study: The origin of the acute and convalescent COVID-19 samples was the United States, Italy and Spain.

The germline V gene has CDR1 SGHTA and CDR2 FQGNSA. CDR3 length equals 13 residues. The ends were cut back, 1 base at V and 10 bases at J, with 13 bases in the middle. The authors' processing: Nucleated cell counts were estimated from reference gene primer amplification. The data were produced by immunoSEQ multiplex PCR, yet TCRdb's version contains in-frame clones alone and is incomplete. The V and J calls and clone size are taken from that table; D and trimming were inferred from the DNA. The sample lists more than 200,000 clones; around 80% were seen once. The sample taken for sequencing was peripheral blood. The chain joins TRBV7-2 to TRBJ1-2; D perhaps matches TRBD1 (5 bases). This clonotype was obtained from a woman between 35 and 50 years old who had recovered from COVID-19. CDR3 coding DNA: TGTGCCAGCAGCTTAGTCTGGACACGGGCCTACACCTTC. Translating gives CASSLVWTRAYTF.